What follows is one TCR beta chain and its context. The data were taken from a study of blood T cell repertoires in COVID-19. The CDR3 covers 15 residues. J was trimmed by 3 bases and V by 2 bases; bases with no gene match: 3. In germline, CDR1 is SGHAT, CDR2 FQNNGV. This table comes from immunoSEQ multiplex PCR, and its TCRdb copy is limited to in-frame clones, with some not included. Of approximately 260,000 clones detected, about 91% appear once; the ten largest clones hold roughly 1.2%. The sample consisted of PBMCs or T cells enriched from blood (not recorded which). This TCR came from a middle-aged woman with acute COVID-19. The rearrangement uses TRBV11-2 and TRBJ1-3; 8 bases are a match to TRBD1. CDR3: CASSLQGANGNTIYF. As DNA, the CDR3 is TGTGCCAGCAGCTTACAGGGGGCAAATGGAAACACCATATATTTT.